The T cell receptor (beta chain) under discussion was sequenced for a study of siplizumab effects on memory and regulatory T cells (dated by TCRdb to the late 2010s). At the level of the whole study: The effect of the anti-CD2 antibody siplizumab on alloreactive T-cell subsets was examined in allogeneic mixed lymphocyte reactions constructed from human PBMCs.

Sorted unstimulated T cells and proliferating T cells recovered from mixed lymphocyte reactions were subjected to TCRbeta CDR3 sequencing. Fresh whole blood from over 8 HLA-typed healthy donors was used to isolate PBMCs. To map where alloreactive clones came from, unstimulated CD4+ non-regulatory T cells were FACS-sorted. For this clone: Its antigen is not yet known. Within one base of it there is no much larger clone, and no base qualities were kept.

The germline V gene provides CDR1 SGHRS and CDR2 YFSETQ. The CDR3, from cysteine to phenylalanine, totals 14 residues. Of the read, only the CDR3 DNA is kept; its 42 bases are in frame from base 1. A distance of 11 bases separates the germline ends of V and J, which lose 4 bases and 1 base respectively. Libraries were prepared through the immunoSEQ multiplex PCR assay. Roughly 10^5 TCR templates per sample were assayed on the deep sequencing platform. Genomic DNA extracted from sorted T cells was the material used for TCRbeta CDR3 sequencing. The study's own analysis went as follows. The R programming language was used for clonal analysis of TCRbeta CDR3 data. Unstimulated samples were compared with post-reaction CFSE-low samples to define alloreactive CD4+ and CD8+ clones. By matching sequences to the repertoires of sorted unstimulated Treg and non-Treg cells, each alloreactive CD4+ clone was assigned a regulatory or non-regulatory origin. The table was pulled from immuneACCESS by TCRdb, which kept in-frame rearrangements only. Such tables lose some clones; where checked, under half of the loss comes from unresolved V genes, and the rest has no known cause. V and J calls and clone size are as listed in that table; D and trimming were resolved from the DNA. A total of about 120,000 clones appear in this sample, about 94% of them only once. Roughly 0.17% of the sample comes from the top ten.

The full study reports these points: Whether proliferating Tregs from siplizumab cultures were suppressive was not functionally confirmed. The cumulative frequency of alloreactive sequences traceable to unstimulated CD4+ memory T cells was significantly reduced by siplizumab. Compared with memory T cells, unstimulated naive T cells appeared more diverse, and naive cells seemed to make a substantial contribution to the alloresponse. A naive or memory phenotype could not be assigned to roughly 80-97% of proliferating CD4+ or CD8+ clones. Because sequences below about 10^-5 frequency were poorly captured, only a minor fraction of alloreactive clones could be mapped to unstimulated subsets. In reactions with siplizumab, an average of around 70% of mappable alloreactive CD4+ clones were Treg-derived, compared with approximately 29% in control reactions.

The sequence joins TRBV5-1 to TRBJ1-1; the D gene is possibly TRBD1, with 5 bases matching. This sequence originates from a human donor in good health. Sequenced material: non-Treg CD4+ T cells sorted from blood. Taken with the paper, the label for cell subset or site translates to: FACS-sorted unstimulated CD4+ non-regulatory T cells. The bases read TGCGCCAGCAGCCTCAATACAGGGAACACTGAAGCTTTCTTT. It translates as CASSLNTGNTEAFF. When the CDR3 is completed using the reference TRBV5-1 and TRBJ1-1 genes on either side, the full variable domain is KAGVTQTPRYLIKTRGQQVTLSCSPISGHRSVSWYQQTPGQGLQFLFEYFSETQRNKGNFPGRFSGRQFSNSRSEMNVSTLELGDSALYLCASSLNTGNTEAFFGQGTRLTVV.